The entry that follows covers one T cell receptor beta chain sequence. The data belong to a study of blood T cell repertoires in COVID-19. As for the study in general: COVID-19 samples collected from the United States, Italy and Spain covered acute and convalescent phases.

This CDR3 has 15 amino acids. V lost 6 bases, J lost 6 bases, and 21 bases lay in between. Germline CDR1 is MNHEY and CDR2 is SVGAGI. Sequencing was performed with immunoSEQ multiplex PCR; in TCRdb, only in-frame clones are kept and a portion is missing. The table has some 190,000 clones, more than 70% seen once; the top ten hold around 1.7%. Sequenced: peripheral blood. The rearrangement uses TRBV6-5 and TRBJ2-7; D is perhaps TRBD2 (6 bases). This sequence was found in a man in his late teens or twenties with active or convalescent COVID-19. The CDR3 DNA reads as TGTGCCAGCAGACCTAGTGCGGGAACTCCGGGCGAGCAGTACTTC. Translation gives CASRPSAGTPGEQYF.